In this sample, the clone carrying this TCR beta chain turned up many times. One entry per CDR3 protein, called by TCRdb with MiXCR from the 5' RACE reads. The repertoire holds around 50,000 distinct CDR3 sequences, with 17% as singletons. CD25-based Treg depletion was applied to purified naive CD4+ T cells. After removal of 6 bases from V and 3 bases from J, the junction contained 7 bases not matched to a gene. The CDR3 totals 14 residues. Germline assignment: CDR1 SGHRS and CDR2 YFSETQ. This clonotype was sampled from a female donor with breast cancer. The material sequenced was naive CD4+ T cells sorted from blood. Indicated subset: naive CD4+ T cells, CD4+CD45RA+CD25-. J is TRBJ2-3 and V is TRBV5-1; 7 nucleotides align to TRBD1. The CDR3 DNA reads TGCGCCAGCATCAGGGGGTCTGGGACAGATACGCAGTATTTT. Encoded protein: CASIRGSGTDTQYF.